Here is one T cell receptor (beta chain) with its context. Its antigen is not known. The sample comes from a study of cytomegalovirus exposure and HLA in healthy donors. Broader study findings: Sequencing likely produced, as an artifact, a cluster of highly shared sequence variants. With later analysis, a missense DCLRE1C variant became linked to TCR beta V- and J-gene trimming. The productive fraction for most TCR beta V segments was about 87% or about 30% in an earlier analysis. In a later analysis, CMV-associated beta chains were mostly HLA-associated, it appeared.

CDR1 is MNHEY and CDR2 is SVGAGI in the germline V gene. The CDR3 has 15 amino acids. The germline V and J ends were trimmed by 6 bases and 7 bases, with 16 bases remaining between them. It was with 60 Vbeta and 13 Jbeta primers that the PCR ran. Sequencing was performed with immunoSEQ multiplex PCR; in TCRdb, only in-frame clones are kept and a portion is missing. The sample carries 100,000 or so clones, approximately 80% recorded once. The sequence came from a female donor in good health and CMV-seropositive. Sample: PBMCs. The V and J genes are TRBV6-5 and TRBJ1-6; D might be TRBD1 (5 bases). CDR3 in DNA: TGTGCCAGCAGGCTGGAGGGGCCGGGAAATTCACCCCTCCACTTT. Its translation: CASRLEGPGNSPLHF.